Below, one T cell receptor (beta chain) is given with its context. The antigen is unknown. Per sample, reverse transcription was split into eight reactions. TCRdb reanalyzed the 5' RACE reads and collapses them to one entry per CDR3 protein, without DNA. The table counts more than 350,000 distinct CDR3 sequences; about 2.3% lies in the top ten. Germline V CDR1 and CDR2: DFQATT, SNEGSKA (reference sequence). This CDR3 has 13 amino acids. The data belong to a study of monozygotic twins with inflammatory bowel disease. General observations from the study: Background noise in patient repertoires may stem from differing immunosuppressive treatments.

The receptor was derived from a human donor with ulcerative colitis or Crohn's disease, or a healthy co-twin of an affected twin (not recorded which). The chain recombines TRBV20-1 with TRBJ2-7; TCRdb's D call, TRBD1, is unchecked because there is no DNA. The sample was blood. CDR3 in amino acids: CSARGRERVEQYF.